This entry concerns a single T cell receptor beta chain. No antigen is known for it. The source of the sample is a study of T cells in localized non-small cell lung cancer. Trimming at V came to 5 bases and at J to 2 bases, leaving 2 bases not matched to a gene. The CDR3 covers 13 residues. Germline V lookup: CDR1 MNHGY, CDR2 SAAAGT. This table comes from immunoSEQ multiplex PCR, and its TCRdb copy is limited to in-frame clones, with some not included. The table has about 9,800 clones, around 42% seen once. Study findings and constraints: With higher T cell density in blood came longer overall survival. Tumor showed lower T cell clonality than uninvolved adjacent lung, where it was highest. Without multi-region sequencing, intratumor heterogeneity could not be excluded. Of the top 100 tumor clones, median 57 were in adjacent lung, some 30 among its top 100.

The chain joins TRBV6-8 to TRBJ1-2; 7 bases line up with TRBD1. The clonotype comes from a woman aged 35-75 years with stage I lung adenocarcinoma. The source material was lymph node tissue, sampled before any cancer treatment. CDR3 sequence reads: CASSRQGNYGYTF. The CDR3, as DNA: TGTGCCAGCAGTCGACAGGGAAACTATGGCTACACCTTC.